This T cell receptor (beta chain) was captured by sequencing in a study of radiation and T cells in renal cell carcinoma. This clone was picked up a small number of times. Some clones are missing from TCRdb's copy, which holds only in-frame ones; the method was immunoSEQ multiplex PCR. The sample has around 94,000 clones, approximately 86% seen once. Described time point: baseline pretreatment blood. Treatment indicated: 15 Gy SBRT to primary tumor, nephrectomy 4 weeks later. Trimming left V 2 bases short and J 8 bases short, with 21 bases between. The CDR3 extends over 16 amino acids. The germline V gene encodes CDR1 SNHLY and CDR2 FYNNEI.

The gene calls are TRBV2 and TRBJ1-1; perhaps TRBD1 as D (5 bases). This receptor was obtained from a man aged 50-59 years with renal cell carcinoma. The sample here was blood, taken from a patient whose treatment included radiotherapy and nephrectomy. The CDR3 coding sequence is TGTGCCAGCAGTGAACTGGGACTCAAAAGGGGAAGCGAAGCTTTCTTT. Residues: CASSELGLKRGSEAFF. Full variable domain (missing parts from reference TRBV2 and TRBJ1-1): EPEVTQTPSHQVTQMGQEVILRCVPISNHLYFYWYRQILGQKVEFLVSFYNNEISEKSEIFDDQFSVERPDGSNFTLKIRSTKLEDSAMYFCASSELGLKRGSEAFFGQGTRLTVV.